The 26 T cell receptor beta chains reported below all come from one sample, sequenced in a study of identical twins. MiXCR was run by TCRdb on the 5' RACE reads, yielding one entry per CDR3 protein. The sample includes more than 400,000 distinct CDR3 sequences, 15% seen only once; the top ten take 0.44%. The data also belong to a second study, concerning yellow fever vaccine responses in identical twins.

Sequencing was done on a sample of CD4+ T cells sorted from blood. These receptors were obtained from a woman in her late teens or twenties in good health.

This clonotype was picked up a small number of times. The chain carries TRBV29-1 and TRBJ2-7; TRBD1 agrees at 9 bases. This CDR3 has 12 amino acids. V lost 5 bases to trimming and J lost 6 bases; unmatched junction nucleotides: 5. CDR1 is SQVTM and CDR2 is ANQGSEA in the germline V gene. The DNA of the CDR3 is TGCAGCGTTCCGGACAGGGGAGGCGAGCAGTACGTC. This sequence encodes CSVPDRGGEQYV.

This clonotype turned up a few times. This sequence joins TRBV19 and TRBJ2-3; 7 positions match TRBD1. The CDR3 has 16 residues. Germline CDR1 is LNHDA and CDR2 is SQIVND (reference sequence). With V trimmed by 6 bases and J by 2 bases, 11 bases remained unmatched. The chain's CDR3 is CASRGSTGVFTDTQYF. The CDR3 DNA is TGTGCCAGTAGAGGTAGTACAGGGGTTTTCACAGATACGCAGTATTTT.

This sequence joins TRBV14 and TRBJ2-1; perhaps TRBD2 as D (6 bases). Germline V gene lookup returns CDR1 SGHDN and CDR2 FVKESK. The CDR3 is made up of 11 amino acids. Trimming pared 4 bases from V and 12 bases from J, leaving 10 bases between. CDR3 amino acids: CASSLGTPQFF. CDR3 sequence (DNA): TGTGCCAGCAGCCTCGGGACTCCGCAGTTCTTC. Drawing the rest from reference TRBV14 and TRBJ2-1, the complete variable domain is EAGVTQFPSHSVIEKGQTVTLRCDPISGHDNLYWYRRVMGKEIKFLLHFVKESKQDESGMPNNRFLAERTGGTYSTLKVQPAELEDSGVYFCASSLGTPQFFGPGTRLTVL.

J is TRBJ2-5 and V is TRBV9, with D perhaps being TRBD1 or TRBD2 (5 bases each). The V end was cut by 4 bases, the J end by 4 bases, with 17 bases between. Germline V gene data show CDR1 as SGDLS and CDR2 as YYNGEE. The CDR3 loop spans 15 amino acids. CDR3 nucleotide sequence: TGTGCCAGCAGCCCTTCCGGGGCGCCGGGAGAGACCCAGTACTTC. It translates to CASSPSGAPGETQYF.

This chain connects TRBV5-4 to TRBJ2-3; D gene ambiguous. The V end was cut by 0 bases, the J end by 2 bases, with 10 bases between. CDR3 length: 15 residues. In germline, CDR1 is SGHNT, CDR2 YYREEE (reference sequence). CDR3 amino acids: CASSLVGGATDTQYF. DNA for the CDR3: TGTGCCAGCAGCTTGGTGGGCGGAGCCACAGATACGCAGTATTTT.

This chain connects TRBV20-1 to TRBJ2-6; D is unclear. This CDR3 comprises 17 residues. Germline V gene sequence: CDR1 DFQATT, CDR2 SNEGSKA (reference sequence). Trimming left V 3 bases short and J 0 bases short, with 15 bases between. The CDR3 DNA reads TGCAGTGCTAGTGACCAGGCGGCGAACTCTGGGGCCAACGTCCTGACTTTC. Protein product: CSASDQAANSGANVLTF.

V and J are TRBV20-1 and TRBJ2-7; either TRBD1 or TRBD2 may fit D (5 bases each). V lost 7 bases, J lost 2 bases, and 12 bases lay in between. CDR3 size: 12 residues. The germline CDR1 and CDR2 sequences are DFQATT and SNEGSKA (reference sequence). The chain's CDR3 is CSVSQGAYEQYF. The CDR3 DNA is TGCAGTGTCTCCCAGGGAGCCTACGAGCAGTACTTC.

The chain links TRBV29-1 to TRBJ2-5, with D perhaps TRBD1 (6 bases). Germline V gives CDR1 SQVTM, CDR2 ANQGSEA. V was shortened by 5 bases and J by 5 bases, with 12 bases between the two germline ends. The CDR3 is 12 amino acids. The CDR3 DNA reads TGCAGCGTTACAGGGAACCGCGAGACCCAGTACTTC. Its translation is CSVTGNRETQYF.

This clonotype turned up a few times. V and J are TRBV7-3 and TRBJ2-3; perhaps TRBD2 as D (6 bases). Trimming took off 2 bases at V and 5 bases at J, with 11 bases between the two ends. CDR1 SGHTA and CDR2 FQGTGA come from the germline V gene. The CDR3 length is 14 residues. The CDR3 DNA sequence: TGTGCCAGCAGCTTAGGAGGGGTGGAAGATACGCAGTATTTT. This codes for CASSLGGVEDTQYF.

J is TRBJ2-1 and V is TRBV12-3 or TRBV12-4, with 13 nucleotides matching TRBD2. The trim removed 7 bases at V and 6 bases at J, leaving 9 bases unmatched. The CDR3 sequence is 16 residues long. The CDR3 spells CASTSGGTSGINEQFF. The CDR3 DNA sequence: TGTGCCAGCACCTCTGGGGGGACTAGCGGGATCAATGAGCAGTTCTTC.

This chain uses TRBV5-6 with TRBJ2-1; possible D gene TRBD1, 7 bases. The CDR3 totals 16 residues. The germline V gene encodes CDR1 SGHDT and CDR2 YYEEEE. The V end lost 3 bases, the J end lost 7 bases, and 20 bases lay between the germline ends. CDR3 region: CASSSGGGRLGNEQFF. CDR3 coding DNA: TGTGCCAGCAGCTCAGGGGGAGGCCGACTTGGGAATGAGCAGTTCTTC. Using reference TRBV5-6 and TRBJ2-1 for the parts outside the CDR3, the full variable domain is DAGVTQSPTHLIKTRGQQVTLRCSPKSGHDTVSWYQQALGQGPQFIFQYYEEEERQRGNFPDRFSGHQFPNYSSELNVNALLLGDSALYLCASSSGGGRLGNEQFFGPGTRLTVL.

This clonotype was seen many times. The V call is TRBV12-3 or TRBV12-4, the J call TRBJ1-4; 7 nucleotides align to TRBD1. The CDR3 sequence is 14 residues long. V shed 5 bases and J 8 bases; nucleotides not matched to a gene: 8. The CDR3 nucleotides read TGTGCCAGCAGTCCAAACAGGGGAGGCGAAAAACTGTTTTTT. Translation: CASSPNRGGEKLFF.

This clonotype has just a few counts. The chain couples TRBV7-9 to TRBJ2-5; 8 bases line up with TRBD1. CDR1 SEHNR and CDR2 FQNEAQ come from the germline V gene (reference sequence). Trimming took 3 bases from V and 1 from J; bases not matched to a gene: 4. The CDR3 runs to 15 residues. The CDR3 DNA sequence: TGTGCCAGCAGCTTCACCGACAGGGGCCAAGAGACCCAGTACTTC. Translation gives CASSFTDRGQETQYF.

This clonotype occurred a few times. The chain combines TRBV5-1 with TRBJ2-2, with D possibly matching TRBD1 (6 bases). Germline V gene lookup returns CDR1 SGHRS and CDR2 YFSETQ. Trimming stripped 7 bases from V and 1 base from J, with 17 bases between. The CDR3 contains 16 residues. DNA of the CDR3: TGCGCCAGCTCCCCCCGAGGGACACAGAACACCGGGGAGCTGTTTTTT. Its protein product is CASSPRGTQNTGELFF.

This clonotype was detected only a few times. The chain recombines TRBV6-1 with TRBJ2-3; D is possibly TRBD2 (5 bases). The CDR3 consists of 12 residues. CDR1 MNHNS and CDR2 SASEGT come from the germline V gene. V was shortened by 8 bases and J by 1 base, with 7 bases between the two germline ends. The CDR3 DNA is TGTGCCAGCGGAGGACGCACAGATACGCAGTATTTT. It translates to CASGGRTDTQYF.

Ten or more counts support this clonotype. The chain combines TRBV12-3 or TRBV12-4 with TRBJ2-1; TRBD1 matches 7 bases. Trimming cost V 7 bases and J 8 bases; bases outside gene matches: 11. The CDR3 sequence is 14 residues long. The CDR3 spells CASTLTGQTYEQFF. The CDR3 bases are TGTGCCAGCACCCTAACGGGACAGACCTATGAGCAGTTCTTC.

This chain uses TRBV4-1 with TRBJ1-5; no reliable D call. Germline CDR1 reads MGHRA; CDR2 reads YSYEKL. V shed 0 bases and J shed 7 bases, with 25 bases lying between them. The CDR3 contains 19 residues. The CDR3 spells CASSQDLRYYGPVGQPQHF. CDR3 DNA: TGCGCCAGCAGCCAAGACTTAAGGTATTACGGACCGGTTGGACAGCCCCAGCATTTT.

This clonotype was seen repeatedly, ten times or more. A junction boundary mismatches the germline segment, possibly from a read error. The gene calls are TRBV5-1 and TRBJ2-3, with D maybe TRBD1 (5 bases). CDR3 length: 12 residues. Looked up from germline, CDR1 is SGHRS and CDR2 is YFSETQ. The DNA of the CDR3 is TGTGCCAGCAGCTTTGGGGCTGATACGCAGTATTTT. This sequence encodes CASSFGADTQYF.

This clonotype was recorded a few times. This chain connects TRBV4-1 to TRBJ2-3, with 10 nucleotides matching TRBD2. The CDR3 has 14 amino acids. V lost 5 bases, J lost 5 bases, and 4 bases stayed unmatched. Germline-derived CDR1 and CDR2 are MGHRA and YSYEKL. In DNA, the CDR3 is TGCGCCAGCAGCTCTAGCGGGGGAGGAGATACGCAGTATTTT. This gives the protein CASSSSGGGDTQYF.

The chain couples TRBV19 to TRBJ1-1; 7 bases match TRBD1. Germline lookup yields CDR1 LNHDA and CDR2 SQIVND (reference sequence). CDR3 length: 16 amino acids. V lost 4 bases, J lost 0 bases, and 8 bases stayed unmatched. The CDR3 DNA follows: TGTGCCAGTAGTACGGACAGGAAAGCCATGAACACTGAAGCTTTCTTT. It translates to CASSTDRKAMNTEAFF.

This clonotype has a handful of counts. The chain recombines TRBV20-1 with TRBJ2-7; no clear D gene. The CDR3 is 13 residues long. V was shortened by 0 bases and J by 1 base, with 7 bases between the two germline ends. Per germline, CDR1 DFQATT and CDR2 SNEGSKA (reference sequence). The CDR3 region is CSARDPRSYEQYF. The CDR3 DNA sequence: TGCAGTGCTAGAGATCCAAGGTCCTACGAGCAGTACTTC.

This clonotype has just a few counts. Here the CDR3 DNA reads TGCAGTGCTAGATCTTTTTGGGGGGGCGGCACAGATACGCAGTATTTT. Its protein product is CSARSFWGGGTDTQYF. The V and J genes are TRBV20-1 and TRBJ2-3; tentative D call: TRBD2 (7 bases). The germline V gene has CDR1 DFQATT and CDR2 SNEGSKA (reference sequence). V lost 2 bases to trimming and J lost 1 base, with 16 bases between them. This CDR3 has 16 residues.

This clonotype was seen a handful of times. The chain has TRBV6-4 and TRBJ2-1; 8 bases align to TRBD1. V lost 3 bases to trimming and J lost 16 bases; unmatched junction nucleotides: 5. The CDR3 is 11 residues long. Germline lookup yields CDR1 MRHNA and CDR2 SNTAGT. DNA for the CDR3: TGTGCCAGCAGTGAGGGGACAGGCGTTTTCTTC. Amino acids: CASSEGTGVFF.

This chain links TRBV24-1 with TRBJ1-2, with 11 bases aligning to TRBD1. The germline V gene encodes CDR1 KGHDR and CDR2 SFDVKD. V lost 4 bases to trimming and J lost 4 bases; unmatched junction nucleotides: 7. The CDR3 totals 16 residues. CDR3 in amino acids: CATSETGTGGGYGYTF. For the CDR3, the DNA is TGTGCCACCAGTGAAACCGGGACAGGGGGAGGCTATGGCTACACCTTC.

This clonotype was seen more than once but under ten times. The chain recombines TRBV4-1 with TRBJ1-1, with D perhaps matching TRBD1 (6 bases). There are 18 residues in the CDR3. Germline lookup yields CDR1 MGHRA and CDR2 YSYEKL. V was cut by 4 bases and J by 1 base, with 22 bases left in between. DNA of the CDR3: TGCGCCAGCAGCCCGCTATCCCCTCGGGGGGCCGGGAACACTGAAGCTTTCTTT. Its protein is CASSPLSPRGAGNTEAFF.

This clonotype was detected ten times or more. CDR3 sequence (DNA): TGTGCCACCAGCCGCCCGGGGGGGGGCGGGAGCTATGGCTACACCTTC. Translation gives CATSRPGGGGSYGYTF. The rearrangement joins TRBV15 to TRBJ1-2, with D perhaps matching TRBD1 (6 bases). Germline CDR1 is LNHNV and CDR2 is YYDKDF (reference sequence). The V gene lost 5 bases and the J gene lost 4 bases, with 20 bases spanning the gap. CDR3 length equals 16 residues.